This is a list of T cell receptor beta chains from one sample in a study of CD8+CD57+ T cells in acquired aplastic anemia. TCRdb passed the reads through MiXCR, listing each CDR3 protein once. The data contain roughly 420,000 distinct CDR3 sequences, approximately 70% of them singletons. The sequencing sample was made of sorted CD4+, CD8+, or CD8+CD57+ T cells (not recorded which) from PBMCs. The receptor set was obtained from a human donor in good health, serving as a control. The CDR3 runs from the conserved cysteine through the conserved F or W. The order of the fields is CDR3 length, V gene, clone size, D gene, J gene, CDR3 protein, CDR3 DNA. D genes are given only for firm matches. Expanded clones get a size class; other rows say once, few or many, or leave the size out.

>15|TRBV15|few|-|TRBJ2-7
CATSHPGLGLNEQYF
TGTGCCACCAGCCATCCAGGGTTAGGTCTTAACGAGCAGTACTTC
>13|TRBV2|many|-|TRBJ1-5
CASNQQLDQPQHF
TGTGCCAGCAACCAACAGTTGGATCAGCCCCAGCATTTT
>16|TRBV28|-|TRBD2|TRBJ2-7
CASSNGLSGRAPEQYF
TGTGCCAGCAGCAACGGACTAAGCGGGAGGGCCCCCGAGCAGTACTTC
>14|TRBV20-1|-|-|TRBJ1-2
CSASVTVGNYGYTF
TGCAGTGCTAGCGTGACGGTGGGGAACTATGGCTACACCTTC
>13|TRBV5-1|-|-|TRBJ1-1
CASSLALAGVAFF
TGCGCCAGCAGCTTGGCCCTAGCGGGGGTAGCTTTCTTT
>14|TRBV4-1|-|-|TRBJ1-3
CASTQTSSGNTIYF
TGCGCCAGCACCCAGACCAGCTCTGGAAACACCATATATTTT
>14|TRBV7-6|-|-|TRBJ1-3
CASSPGGLAEPIRF
TGTGCCAGCAGCCCCGGTGGACTAGCGGAACCCATACGATTT
>11|TRBV20-1|-|-|TRBJ2-3
CISRDQPLRYF
TGCATATCTCGGGACCAACCCCTACGATATTTT
>15|TRBV3-1|many|-|TRBJ1-2
CASSQATDPFYGYTF
TGTGCCAGCAGCCAAGCAACAGACCCTTTCTATGGCTACACCTTC
>14|TRBV24-1|few|TRBD1|TRBJ2-7
CATSETGTAYEQYF
TGTGCCACCAGTGAGACCGGGACAGCCTACGAGCAGTACTTC
>12|TRBV7-6|-|-|TRBJ1-5
CASSLDTHEQHF
TGTGCCAGCAGCTTAGATACCCACGAGCAGCACTTC
>16|TRBV9|-|TRBD1|TRBJ2-7
CASSVGGTGLTYEQYF
TGTGCCAGCAGCGTAGGAGGGACAGGCCTTACCTACGAGCAGTACTTC
>15|TRBV12-3/TRBV12-4|-|TRBD2|TRBJ2-1
CASSLLAGGYNEQFF
TGTGCCAGCAGCTTGCTAGCGGGGGGTTACAATGAGCAGTTCTTC
>13|TRBV29-1|few|TRBD1|TRBJ2-5
CSVPTGGEETQYF
TGCAGCGTGCCGACAGGGGGTGAAGAGACCCAGTACTTC
>16|TRBV2|once|TRBD2|TRBJ2-3
CASSIAGGRGTDTQYF
TGTGCCAGCAGTATAGCGGGGGGGCGGGGCACAGATACGCAGTATTTT
>14|TRBV20-1|-|TRBD2|TRBJ2-7
CSARSSGRAREQYF
TGCAGTGCTAGATCTAGCGGGAGGGCCCGGGAGCAGTACTTC
>14|TRBV6-6|once|-|TRBJ1-2
CASSTSLARYGYTF
TGTGCCAGCAGCACAAGCCTTGCGAGGTATGGCTACACCTTC
>15|TRBV6-2/TRBV6-3|-|TRBD2|TRBJ2-7
CASSYGLAAAYEQYF
TGTGCCAGCAGTTACGGACTAGCGGCCGCCTACGAGCAGTACTTC
>15|TRBV7-9|many|-|TRBJ2-5
CASSLSAGRQETQYF
TGTGCCAGCAGCTTATCTGCAGGGAGGCAAGAGACCCAGTACTTC
>14|TRBV9|-|-|TRBJ2-7
CASSCTGSSNQPHF
TGTGCCAGCAGCTGTACAGGTTCTAGCAATCAGCCCCACTTC
>15|TRBV9|-|TRBD2|TRBJ2-7
CASSFRGTSGYEQYF
TGTGCCAGCAGCTTCCGAGGGACTAGCGGCTACGAGCAGTACTTC
>15|TRBV7-2|-|-|TRBJ1-2
CASSIGGQGLYLCTF
-
>15|TRBV3-1|many|TRBD1|TRBJ1-2
CASSQEDREGYGYTF
TGTGCCAGCAGCCAAGAGGACAGGGAAGGTTATGGCTACACCTTC
>13|TRBV9|-|TRBD1|TRBJ2-3
CASSGAGGYAQYF
TGTGCCAGCAGCGGAGCAGGGGGCTATGCGCAGTACTTT
>15|TRBV7-2|-|TRBD1|TRBJ1-6
CASSRCPPGTDEKHF
TGTGCCAGCAGCCGTTGCCCCCCAGGGACAGATGAAAAACACTTT
>15|TRBV24-1|once|TRBD2|TRBJ2-1
CDISGIAGGGSEQFF
TGTGACATCAGTGGCATAGCGGGAGGAGGGAGTGAGCAGTTCTTC
>18|TRBV19|-|-|TRBJ1-2
CASTPGDTGAQANYGYTF
TGTGCCAGTACCCCTGGGGATACGGGGGCCCAGGCTAACTATGGCTACACCTTC
>15|TRBV20-1|-|TRBD1|TRBJ2-2
CSASPGGNQPGELFF
TGCAGTGCTAGTCCAGGGGGCAATCAGCCCGGGGAGCTGTTTTTT
>12|TRBV20-1|-|TRBD1|TRBJ2-7
CSAGQGIYEQYF
TGCAGTGCAGGACAGGGGATCTACGAGCAGTACTTC
>18|TRBV5-1|-|TRBD2|TRBJ2-7
CASSETVTSGGYAYEQYF
TGCGCCAGCAGTGAAACGGTCACGAGCGGGGGGTATGCCTACGAGCAGTACTTC
>15|TRBV20-1|once|TRBD1|TRBJ1-1
CSASGGAGTDTEAFF
TGCAGCGCGTCAGGGGGCGCAGGGACTGACACTGAAGCTTTCTTT
>14|TRBV20-1|-|-|TRBJ2-7
CSAAPSEGGNEQYF
TGCAGTGCCGCTCCTAGCGAGGGCGGCAACGAGCAGTACTTC
>16|TRBV7-8|-|-|TRBJ1-2
CASSLATGGDIYGYTF
TGTGCCAGCAGCTTAGCTACTGGGGGCGATATCTATGGCTACACCTTC
>12|TRBV6-2/TRBV6-3|-|-|TRBJ2-7
CASSYSLVEQYF
TGTGCCAGCAGTTACTCTTTAGTGGAGCAGTACTTC
>14|TRBV5-5|-|-|TRBJ1-2
CASSPDITGQGYTF
TGCGCCAGCAGCCCCGACATAACAGGGCAAGGCTACACCTTC
>12|TRBV9|-|-|TRBJ1-3
CASSASTDTKDF
TGTGCCAGCAGTGCATCCACGGACACCAAAGATTTT
>15|TRBV5-1|-|-|TRBJ1-1
CASSVEGEASTEAFF
TGTGCCAGCAGCGTAGAGGGGGAGGCGAGCACTGAAGCTTTCTTT
>13|TRBV12-3/TRBV12-4|-|-|TRBJ1-2
CASSPRWAPGYTF
TGTGCCAGCAGTCCGCGATGGGCCCCCGGCTACACCTTC
>14|TRBV19|many|-|TRBJ1-5
CASTNGRSNQPQHF
TGTGCCAGTACCAACGGCCGTAGCAATCAGCCCCAGCATTTT
>14|TRBV5-1|-|TRBD1|TRBJ1-6
CASSFRTGGEPLHF
TGCGCCAGCAGCTTCCGGACAGGGGGGGAACCCCTCCACTTT
>15|TRBV15|few|-|TRBJ1-6
CATSVGQSYNLPLHF
TGTGCCACCAGCGTCGGACAAAGCTACAATTTACCCCTCCACTTT
>13|TRBV11-3|few|TRBD1|TRBJ2-7
CASSLGTEYEQYF
TGTGCCAGCAGCTTGGGGACAGAGTACGAGCAGTACTTC
>14|TRBV12-5|many|-|TRBJ2-7
CASGPTTESYEQYF
TGTGCTAGTGGCCCGACGACCGAATCCTACGAGCAGTACTTC
>16|TRBV24-1|-|TRBD2|TRBJ2-5
CATSRGTSGFQETQYF
TGTGCCACCAGCCGCGGGACTAGCGGATTCCAAGAGACCCAGTACTTC